This note documents a single T cell receptor (beta chain) sequence. Sequencing was performed with immunoSEQ multiplex PCR; in TCRdb, only in-frame clones are kept and a portion is missing. Of about 210,000 clones in the sample, roughly 90% were seen once. This entry is derived from a study of blood T cell repertoires in COVID-19. Study overall: PBMCs, B-cell-depleted T cells, or T cells were the source of the cDNA or gDNA that made up the material.

Trimming removed 3 bases at V and 4 bases at J, with 15 bases between. The CDR3 has 15 amino acids. Germline V gives CDR1 KGHSH, CDR2 LQKENI. The receptor comes from a woman under 40 who had been exposed to COVID-19. This sequence joins TRBV18 and TRBJ2-5, with TRBD2 as a possible D gene (5 bases). Sequencing was performed on PBMCs or T cells enriched from blood (not recorded which). For the CDR3, the DNA is TGTGCCAGCTCACCCCGAGAGGGAATAGGAGAGACCCAGTACTTC. Protein: CASSPREGIGETQYF.